The 11 T cell receptor beta chains below all came from one sample that was sequenced in a study of blood T cell repertoires in COVID-19. TCRdb's copy holds only in-frame clones and misses some; the assay was immunoSEQ multiplex PCR. The data hold 95,000 to 100,000 clones, with roughly 90% observed a single time. The sequencing input was peripheral blood. The receptors here all came from a human donor with COVID-19, enrolled during active disease. The donor label of this sample is uncertain.

This clone is a singleton in its sample. The rearrangement uses TRBV24-1 and TRBJ2-1, with TRBD1 identical over 11 bases. V dropped 4 bases and J dropped 9; count of bases not matched to a gene: 16. This CDR3 contains 18 residues. Looked up from germline, CDR1 is KGHDR and CDR2 is SFDVKD. The CDR3 coding sequence is TGTGCCACCAGTGACCTACAAAGGACAGGGGGCGCGTACTGTGAGCAGTTCTTC. Amino acid sequence: CATSDLQRTGGAYCEQFF.

V and J are TRBV7-2 and TRBJ2-5; D might be TRBD1 (5 bases). V was pared by 1 base and J by 4 bases, with 10 bases between. The CDR3 runs to 14 residues. Germline loops: CDR1 SGHTA, CDR2 FQGNSA. The CDR3 loop is CASSLVSQGETQYF. CDR3 sequence (DNA): TGTGCCAGCAGCTTAGTATCCCAGGGAGAGACCCAGTACTTC. Looking up the rest from reference TRBV7-2 and TRBJ2-5 gives the full variable domain: GAGVSQSPSNKVTEKGKDVELRCDPISGHTALYWYRQSLGQGLEFLIYFQGNSAPDKSGLPSDRFSAERTGGSVSTLTIQRTQQEDSAVYLCASSLVSQGETQYFGPGTRLLVL.

V gene TRBV19 combines with J gene TRBJ1-1, with a tentative D call TRBD1 (5 bases). Trimming cost V 3 bases and J 6 bases, with 14 bases left between them. This CDR3 is 14 amino acids long. The germline CDR1 and CDR2 sequences are LNHDA and SQIVND (reference sequence). CDR3 in amino acids: CASSISREGSEAFF. The CDR3 nucleotides read TGTGCCAGTAGTATCAGCAGGGAGGGGTCTGAAGCTTTCTTT.

The rearrangement links TRBV10-3 to TRBJ2-3; TRBD1 matches 7 bases. The CDR3 runs to 14 residues. Germline assignment: CDR1 ENHRY and CDR2 SYGVKD. J was trimmed by 2 bases and V by 5 bases; bases with no gene match: 4. The CDR3 nucleotides read TGTGCCATCAGTACGGGACAGCTCACAGATACGCAGTATTTT. Protein: CAISTGQLTDTQYF.

The gene calls are TRBV19 and TRBJ1-4; 8 bases map to TRBD1. Unmatched junction bases numbered 5, after V lost 3 bases and J lost 5 bases. This CDR3 has 15 residues. The germline V gene encodes CDR1 LNHDA and CDR2 SQIVND (reference sequence). CDR3 region: CASSIKGQANEKLFF. The CDR3 nucleotides are TGTGCCAGTAGTATTAAGGGACAGGCCAATGAAAAACTGTTTTTT.

This clone was seen a single time. The chain joins TRBV28 to TRBJ1-2; possibly TRBD1 for D (6 bases). The ends were cut back, 5 bases at V and 8 bases at J, with 30 bases in the middle. Germline V gene data show CDR1 as MDHEN and CDR2 as SYDVKM. The CDR3 extends over 18 amino acids. CDR3 coding DNA: TGTGCCAGCAGTGATATTTATGACAGGCGACTCGTTTTAAGGGGCTACACCTTC. Translating gives CASSDIYDRRLVLRGYTF.

The chain joins TRBV6-4 to TRBJ2-3; D might be TRBD2 (6 bases). The length of the CDR3 is 15 residues. Per the germline V gene, CDR1 is MRHNA and CDR2 is SNTAGT. Between the trimmed V and J ends, which lost 2 bases and 1 base, there was a span of 10 bases. CDR3: CASSDGSGGTDTQYF. The CDR3 DNA sequence: TGTGCCAGCAGTGACGGTAGCGGAGGCACAGATACGCAGTATTTT.

This chain connects TRBV6-4 to TRBJ2-1; 11 bases match TRBD2. The ends lost 2 bases at V and 7 bases at J; junction bases unmatched: 7. The CDR3 covers 16 residues. Germline V lookup: CDR1 MRHNA, CDR2 SNTAGT. This chain's CDR3 is CASSDVAGGRYNEQFF. The DNA for the CDR3 is TGTGCCAGCAGTGACGTAGCGGGGGGGCGATATAATGAGCAGTTCTTC.

V usage is TRBV11-2 and J usage is TRBJ2-7; possible D gene TRBD2, 6 bases. V lost 6 bases, J lost 1 base, and 10 bases lay in between. This CDR3 is 13 amino acids long. In germline, CDR1 is SGHAT, CDR2 FQNNGV. The CDR3 DNA sequence: TGTGCCAGCAGGGAGGGCGGTTCCTACGAGCAGTACTTC. Amino acids: CASREGGSYEQYF.

This rearrangement joins TRBV27 to TRBJ2-1; 7 nucleotides line up with TRBD2. Trimming removed 0 bases from V and 4 bases from J; junction bases left unmatched: 9. Per germline, CDR1 MNHEY and CDR2 SMNVEV (reference sequence). The CDR3 extends over 17 amino acids. Here the CDR3 reads CASSLSIWASGYNEQFF. The CDR3 DNA sequence: TGTGCCAGCAGTTTATCGATATGGGCTAGCGGATACAATGAGCAGTTCTTC.

The V call is TRBV5-1, the J call TRBJ1-4, with 9 bases fitting TRBD1. Germline loops: CDR1 SGHRS, CDR2 YFSETQ. CDR3 size: 14 residues. The trim removed 5 bases at V and 5 bases at J, leaving 4 bases unmatched. CDR3 region: CASSSGTGNEKLFF. In DNA form, the CDR3 reads TGCGCCAGCAGTTCCGGGACAGGGAATGAAAAACTGTTTTTT.